The present T cell receptor (beta chain) was sequenced within a study of blood T cell repertoires in COVID-19. Overall study: COVID-19 samples, acute and convalescent, were from the United States, Italy and Spain. Sources were T cells, B-cell-depleted T cells, or PBMCs; the material itself was cDNA or gDNA.

As handled by the study authors: The assay estimated nucleated cells by amplifying reference gene primers. Sequenced by immunoSEQ multiplex PCR; TCRdb stores in-frame clones only, minus some. The DNA was the basis for D and trimming; V, J and clone size are from that table. The sample shows 100,000 to 150,000 clones, around 88% of them seen only once. CDR1 and CDR2 from the germline V gene are MDHEN and SYDVKM. The CDR3 is 13 residues long. V shed 6 bases and J shed 5 bases, with 13 bases lying between them. The chain joins TRBV28 to TRBJ2-5; D gene unclear. The sample consisted of peripheral blood. This receptor was identified in a human donor in a cohort sampled during active COVID-19. The CDR3 bases are TGTGCCAGCAGGTCCCGGGTCACGGAGACCCAGTACTTC. Protein product: CASRSRVTETQYF.